A selection of T cell receptor beta chains follows, all from one sample in a study of shared clonotypes between healthy human individuals. Generated by immunoSEQ multiplex PCR, the TCRdb table keeps only in-frame clones and is missing some. The sample consists of roughly 650,000 clones, roughly 97% of them appearing once. Sample: naive CD4+ T cells sorted from blood. These receptors came from a woman aged 25-40 years in good health. CDR3s include the opening cysteine and the closing phenylalanine or tryptophan.

TRBV5-1	TRBJ2-7	CASSWAGRPYEQYF
TRBV4-1	TRBJ2-7	CASSQAHPGLAGLSYEQYF
TRBV18	TRBJ2-7	CASSPPGISYEQYF
TRBV5-1	TRBJ2-7	CASSNPRQGLGEQYF
TRBV9	TRBJ1-3	CASSPTGPGNTIYF
TRBV18	TRBJ1-5	CASSLGQGNQPQHF
TRBV5-1	TRBJ1-2	CASSPAGIGNYGYTF
TRBV9	TRBJ2-3	CASSVALFVTDTQYF
TRBV10-1	TRBJ2-4	CASSETAGTGLAKNIQYF
TRBV7-6	TRBJ2-3	CAAENPGGRSQDTQYF
TRBV9	TRBJ2-1	CASSVTPGSSYNEQFF
TRBV28	TRBJ2-2	CASRRTGELFF
TRBV28	TRBJ1-3	CASSEHRGPGNTIYF
TRBV5-1	TRBJ1-3	CASSLAGLDLSGNTIYF
TRBV9	TRBJ2-3	CASSVGLGENTDTQYF
TRBV2	TRBJ2-1	CASRARDYTPYNEQFF
TRBV29-1	TRBJ2-5	CSVRGPSKGETQYF
TRBV27	TRBJ2-7	CASSFLAASYEQYF
TRBV5-1	TRBJ2-3	CASRGGGELDTQYF
TRBV7-9	TRBJ2-2	CASSLVGKNTGELFF
TRBV10-3	TRBJ1-5	CAISERDLQPQHF
TRBV28	TRBJ2-3	CASSRGDSPGDTQYF
TRBV25-1	TRBJ2-2	CASSELQGPGELFF
TRBV28	TRBJ1-1	CASSSQVFMNTEAFF
TRBV6-6	TRBJ1-3	CASKGSSSGNTIYF
TRBV4-2	TRBJ1-4	CASSQEWTPNEKLFF
TRBV2	TRBJ2-7	CASSVRGYEQYF
TRBV6-5	TRBJ2-7	CASAAVRAAYEQYF
TRBV7-2	.	CASSVASGREGYEQYF
TRBV10-1	TRBJ2-1	CASSEAGGSSYNEQFF
TRBV5-1	TRBJ2-3	CASSLGAGWKDTQYF
TRBV9	TRBJ2-3	CASSVPPGPVLHTQYF
TRBV5-1	TRBJ2-3	CASSLLAGFTDTQYF
TRBV6-1	TRBJ2-2	CASSLPAGELFF
TRBV5-2	TRBJ1-1	CASSKGQGLNTEAFF
TRBV7-9	TRBJ1-2	CASSATGVLYGYTF
TRBV30	TRBJ1-5	CAWSQGYSNQPQHF
TRBV11-2	TRBJ2-5	CASSFQYTTGNGETQYF
TRBV5-1	TRBJ2-1	CASTWGQLNEQFF
TRBV18	TRBJ2-2	CASSQSSGRANTGELFF
TRBV30	TRBJ2-5	CAWSVGVGETQYF
TRBV10-2	TRBJ2-7	CASRDRSLSYEQYF
TRBV7-2	TRBJ1-2	CASSLVIEDYTF
TRBV5-5	TRBJ2-3	CASSTSWVTDTQYF
TRBV28	TRBJ2-7	CASSRNRGPYEQYF
TRBV2	TRBJ2-7	CASSATSGRAREQYF
TRBV18	TRBJ2-7	CASSPPAGQSYEQYF
TRBV27	TRBJ1-6	CASSSDRGNSPLHF
TRBV6-1	TRBJ2-3	CASKRQPGVTDTQYF